These T cell receptor beta chains were read from a single sample in a study of blood T cell repertoires in COVID-19. Method: immunoSEQ multiplex PCR; TCRdb's copy keeps in-frame clones and lacks some. The sample carries 250,000 to 350,000 clones, roughly 88% recorded once. Specimen: PBMCs or T cells enriched from blood (not recorded which). The receptors were gathered from a woman aged 25 to 39 who had recovered from COVID-19. Both conserved end residues are part of each CDR3. Fields, in order: clone size, J gene, V gene, D gene, CDR3 length, CDR3 protein, CDR3 DNA. The D gene is left open where the match is weak. Some rows mark clone size as missing; the rest say once, few, many or name a class of expanded clone.

abundance: NA; j_gene: TRBJ1-1; v_gene: TRBV28; d_gene: TRBD1; len: 17; CDR3aa: CASSLWWGTGENTEAFF; CDR3nt: TGTGCCAGCAGTTTATGGTGGGGGACAGGAGAGAACACTGAAGCTTTCTTT
abundance: many; j_gene: TRBJ2-7; v_gene: TRBV7-9; d_gene: TRBD2; len: 16; CDR3aa: CASSFEMGLAGHEQYF; CDR3nt: TGTGCCAGCAGCTTTGAAATGGGACTAGCGGGCCACGAGCAGTACTTC
abundance: few; j_gene: TRBJ1-2; v_gene: TRBV4-1; d_gene: TRBD1; len: 16; CDR3aa: CASSQDRVGLRWGYTF; CDR3nt: TGCGCCAGCAGCCAGGACAGGGTGGGACTCCGTTGGGGCTACACCTTC
abundance: NA; j_gene: TRBJ1-2; v_gene: TRBV24-1; d_gene: TRBD1; len: 14; CDR3aa: CATSESGTVYGYTF; CDR3nt: TGTGCCACCAGTGAGTCCGGGACAGTCTATGGCTACACCTTC
abundance: NA; j_gene: TRBJ2-3; v_gene: TRBV27; d_gene: TRBD2; len: 15; CDR3aa: CATKRGGGSTDTQYF; CDR3nt: TGTGCCACCAAACGGGGCGGGGGTAGCACAGATACGCAGTATTTT
abundance: NA; j_gene: TRBJ1-5; v_gene: TRBV19; d_gene: TRBD1; len: 15; CDR3aa: CASSIHRTGHQPQHF; CDR3nt: TGTGCCAGTAGTATTCACAGGACAGGGCATCAGCCCCAGCATTTT
abundance: NA; j_gene: TRBJ2-4; v_gene: TRBV30; d_gene: NA; len: 14; CDR3aa: CAWSPGLAKNIQYF; CDR3nt: TGTGCCTGGAGTCCAGGGTTAGCCAAAAACATTCAGTACTTC
abundance: once; j_gene: TRBJ2-5; v_gene: TRBV19; d_gene: NA; len: 13; CDR3aa: CASGGRARETQYF; CDR3nt: TGTGCCAGTGGGGGCCGAGCCAGGGAGACCCAGTACTTC
abundance: NA; j_gene: TRBJ1-2; v_gene: TRBV11-2; d_gene: NA; len: 12; CDR3aa: CASSYNNYGYTF; CDR3nt: TGTGCCAGCAGCTACAATAACTATGGCTACACCTTC
abundance: once; j_gene: TRBJ1-5; v_gene: TRBV19; d_gene: TRBD1; len: 14; CDR3aa: CASRGQGNNQPQHF; CDR3nt: TGTGCCAGTAGGGGACAGGGAAACAATCAGCCCCAGCATTTT
abundance: NA; j_gene: TRBJ1-1; v_gene: TRBV4-2; d_gene: NA; len: 12; CDR3aa: CASSPYGREAFF; CDR3nt: TGTGCCAGCAGCCCCTACGGTCGGGAAGCTTTCTTT
abundance: NA; j_gene: TRBJ2-7; v_gene: TRBV13; d_gene: TRBD1; len: 15; CDR3aa: CASSLRDRGRNEQYF; CDR3nt: TGTGCCAGCAGCTTACGGGACAGGGGGAGGAACGAGCAGTACTTC
abundance: NA; j_gene: TRBJ1-2; v_gene: TRBV5-6; d_gene: NA; len: 16; CDR3aa: CASSLGATTTNYGYTF; CDR3nt: TGTGCCAGCAGCTTGGGAGCAACTACTACTAACTATGGCTACACCTTC
abundance: NA; j_gene: TRBJ1-1; v_gene: TRBV3-1/TRBV3-2; d_gene: NA; len: 13; CDR3aa: CASSHFPTSEAFF; CDR3nt: TGTGCCAGCAGCCATTTTCCTACGTCTGAAGCTTTCTTT
abundance: NA; j_gene: TRBJ2-7; v_gene: TRBV28; d_gene: NA; len: 13; CDR3aa: CASSLGGTYEQYF; CDR3nt: TGTGCCAGCAGTTTGGGCGGGACCTACGAGCAGTACTTC
abundance: NA; j_gene: TRBJ1-5; v_gene: TRBV28; d_gene: NA; len: 12; CDR3aa: CASSRGLQPQHF; CDR3nt: TGTGCCAGCAGTCGGGGTCTGCAGCCCCAGCATTTT
abundance: NA; j_gene: TRBJ2-3; v_gene: TRBV5-5; d_gene: TRBD2; len: 16; CDR3aa: CASSLSAGGLTDTQYF; CDR3nt: TGTGCCAGCAGCCTCTCGGCGGGGGGGCTAACAGATACGCAGTATTTT
abundance: few; j_gene: TRBJ2-7; v_gene: TRBV4-2; d_gene: TRBD2; len: 16; CDR3aa: CASSARLADSSYEQYF; CDR3nt: TGTGCCAGCAGCGCACGACTAGCCGACAGCTCCTACGAGCAGTACTTC
abundance: NA; j_gene: TRBJ1-6; v_gene: TRBV27; d_gene: NA; len: 14; CDR3aa: CASSLKQINSPLHF; CDR3nt: TGTGCCAGCAGTTTAAAACAAATTAATTCACCCCTCCACTTT
abundance: NA; j_gene: TRBJ2-5; v_gene: TRBV5-1; d_gene: NA; len: 16; CDR3aa: CASSLSGAGRGETQYF; CDR3nt: TGCGCCAGCAGCTTGAGTGGTGCAGGGCGGGGAGAGACCCAGTACTTC
abundance: NA; j_gene: TRBJ2-5; v_gene: TRBV28; d_gene: NA; len: 11; CDR3aa: CASSLGQAQYF; CDR3nt: TGTGCCAGCAGTTTGGGGCAAGCCCAGTACTTC
abundance: NA; j_gene: TRBJ1-5; v_gene: TRBV30; d_gene: NA; len: 15; CDR3aa: CAWSVRTGRNQPQHF; CDR3nt: TGTGCCTGGAGCGTCCGAACAGGGAGAAATCAGCCCCAGCATTTT
abundance: NA; j_gene: TRBJ2-7; v_gene: TRBV7-6; d_gene: NA; len: 16; CDR3aa: CASSLEGGSDRDEQYF; CDR3nt: TGTGCCAGCAGCTTAGAGGGGGGGTCGGACAGGGACGAGCAGTACTTC
abundance: NA; j_gene: TRBJ2-7; v_gene: TRBV3-1/TRBV3-2; d_gene: TRBD1; len: 15; CDR3aa: CASSQTGTGIYEQYF; CDR3nt: TGTGCCAGCAGCCAAACCGGGACAGGGATCTACGAGCAGTACTTC
abundance: NA; j_gene: TRBJ2-2; v_gene: TRBV9; d_gene: TRBD2; len: 17; CDR3aa: CASSPLSSGKNTGELFF; CDR3nt: TGTGCCAGCAGCCCTCTCTCCAGCGGGAAGAACACCGGGGAGCTGTTTTTT
abundance: NA; j_gene: TRBJ1-1; v_gene: TRBV19; d_gene: NA; len: 14; CDR3aa: CASSIIPMNTEAFF; CDR3nt: TGTGCCAGTAGTATAATCCCCATGAACACTGAAGCTTTCTTT
abundance: once; j_gene: TRBJ1-5; v_gene: TRBV18; d_gene: NA; len: 16; CDR3aa: CASSPSYGDGYQPQHF; CDR3nt: TGTGCCAGCTCACCAAGTTACGGGGATGGTTACCAGCCCCAGCATTTT
abundance: NA; j_gene: TRBJ1-1; v_gene: TRBV20-1; d_gene: NA; len: 12; CDR3aa: CSASGAHTEAFF; CDR3nt: TGCAGTGCTAGTGGAGCTCACACTGAAGCTTTCTTT
abundance: many; j_gene: TRBJ1-2; v_gene: TRBV6-5; d_gene: NA; len: 12; CDR3aa: CASSYNNIGYTF; CDR3nt: TGTGCCAGCAGTTACAACAATATCGGCTACACCTTC
abundance: NA; j_gene: TRBJ1-3; v_gene: TRBV6-5; d_gene: TRBD1; len: 16; CDR3aa: CASSSRDRGHGNTIYF; CDR3nt: TGTGCCAGCAGTTCCCGGGACAGGGGACATGGAAACACCATATATTTT
abundance: few; j_gene: TRBJ1-6; v_gene: TRBV5-1; d_gene: TRBD1; len: 18; CDR3aa: CASRSGDRSYSYNSPLHF; CDR3nt: TGCGCCAGTCGATCCGGGGACAGGTCTTACTCCTATAATTCACCCCTCCACTTT
abundance: NA; j_gene: TRBJ2-3; v_gene: TRBV28; d_gene: TRBD1; len: 14; CDR3aa: CASSGQGFTDTQYF; CDR3nt: TGTGCCAGCAGTGGACAGGGGTTCACAGATACGCAGTATTTT
abundance: NA; j_gene: TRBJ2-7; v_gene: TRBV28; d_gene: NA; len: 14; CDR3aa: CASRQPGLRYEQYF; CDR3nt: TGTGCCAGCAGACAACCGGGACTGAGGTACGAGCAGTACTTC
abundance: NA; j_gene: TRBJ2-1; v_gene: TRBV20-1; d_gene: NA; len: 10; CDR3aa: CSGGVNEQFF; CDR3nt: TGCAGTGGGGGGGTAAATGAGCAGTTCTTC
abundance: NA; j_gene: TRBJ1-6; v_gene: TRBV5-1; d_gene: TRBD1; len: 15; CDR3aa: CASSPGTGGNSPLHF; CDR3nt: TGCGCCAGCAGCCCGGGGACAGGGGGTAATTCACCCCTCCACTTT
abundance: NA; j_gene: TRBJ2-5; v_gene: TRBV5-4; d_gene: TRBD2; len: 18; CDR3aa: CASSALLRGGRGRETQYF; CDR3nt: TGTGCCAGCAGCGCGCTCCTGCGGGGGGGTCGGGGGCGAGAGACCCAGTACTTC
abundance: NA; j_gene: TRBJ2-4; v_gene: TRBV11-3; d_gene: TRBD1; len: 14; CDR3aa: CASSLAGTEVIQYF; CDR3nt: TGTGCCAGCAGCTTAGCAGGGACAGAAGTCATTCAGTACTTC
abundance: NA; j_gene: TRBJ2-1; v_gene: TRBV5-1; d_gene: NA; len: 15; CDR3aa: CASSPWGPPAGEQFF; CDR3nt: TGCGCCAGCAGCCCGTGGGGGCCCCCGGCCGGTGAGCAGTTCTTC
abundance: NA; j_gene: TRBJ1-3; v_gene: TRBV28; d_gene: NA; len: 18; CDR3aa: CASSSIRKGGKTGNTIYF; CDR3nt: TGTGCCAGCAGCTCTATTCGGAAGGGGGGGAAGACTGGAAACACCATATATTTT
abundance: NA; j_gene: TRBJ2-1; v_gene: TRBV28; d_gene: NA; len: 13; CDR3aa: CASKQGGNNEQFF; CDR3nt: TGTGCCAGCAAACAGGGGGGGAACAATGAGCAGTTCTTC
abundance: NA; j_gene: TRBJ1-2; v_gene: TRBV20-1; d_gene: NA; len: 11; CDR3aa: CSAPRRGGYTF; CDR3nt: TGCAGTGCTCCCAGGCGGGGTGGCTACACCTTC